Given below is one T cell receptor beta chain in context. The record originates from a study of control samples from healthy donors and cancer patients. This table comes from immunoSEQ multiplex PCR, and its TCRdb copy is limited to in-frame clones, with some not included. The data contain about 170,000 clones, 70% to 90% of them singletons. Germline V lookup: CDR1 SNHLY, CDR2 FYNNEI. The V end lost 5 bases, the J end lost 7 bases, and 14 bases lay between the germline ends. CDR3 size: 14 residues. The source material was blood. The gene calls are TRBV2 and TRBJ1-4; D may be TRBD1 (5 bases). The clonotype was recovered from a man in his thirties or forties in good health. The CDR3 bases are TGTGCCAGCAGTACGGAGGGGTTGATTGAAAAACTGTTTTTT. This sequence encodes CASSTEGLIEKLFF. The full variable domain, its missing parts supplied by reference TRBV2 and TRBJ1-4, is EPEVTQTPSHQVTQMGQEVILRCVPISNHLYFYWYRQILGQKVEFLVSFYNNEISEKSEIFDDQFSVERPDGSNFTLKIRSTKLEDSAMYFCASSTEGLIEKLFFGSGTQLSVL.